The 2 T cell receptor beta chains in this list originate from one sample, sequenced in a study of spatial heterogeneity in lung cancer. Specified time point: sample taken at primary tumor resection. Whole RNA was taken from tumor, nontumor lung or frozen PBMC; it was then sequenced unsorted. TCRdb re-derived calls from the 5' RACE reads in MiXCR, one entry per CDR3 protein. This sample carries about 36,000 distinct CDR3 sequences, less than 5.5% of them seen once, and the ten largest clones take around 26%. The source material was PBMCs, sampled at surgery. The receptors originated from a female donor with early-stage non-small cell lung cancer.

This clonotype was counted a few times. The V call is TRBV5-6, the J call TRBJ2-1, with TRBD2 identical over 7 bases. The V gene's germline CDR1 is SGHDT and CDR2 YYEEEE. V was clipped by 0 bases and J by 3 bases; unmatched bases: 3. The CDR3 is 15 residues long. The DNA of the CDR3 is TGTGCCAGCAGCTTGGTAGCGGGTGGCTACAATGAGCAGTTCTTC. This sequence encodes CASSLVAGGYNEQFF. Drawing the rest from reference TRBV5-6 and TRBJ2-1, the complete variable domain is DAGVTQSPTHLIKTRGQQVTLRCSPKSGHDTVSWYQQALGQGPQFIFQYYEEEERQRGNFPDRFSGHQFPNYSSELNVNALLLGDSALYLCASSLVAGGYNEQFFGPGTRLTVL.

This clonotype was picked up many times. This chain uses TRBV7-9 with TRBJ2-5, with D hard to call. CDR1 is SEHNR, CDR2 FQNEAQ, per germline (reference sequence). This CDR3 comprises 16 residues. The V end was cut by 3 bases, the J end by 2 bases, with 16 bases between. The CDR3 sequence: CASSFTSRVRQETQYF. Here the CDR3 DNA reads TGTGCCAGCAGCTTTACGTCCCGGGTTAGGCAAGAGACCCAGTACTTC.